This T cell receptor (beta chain) was sequenced during a study of cytomegalovirus exposure and HLA in healthy donors. Study-level results: Later, TCR association rates were found to vary by HLA locus, highest for DRB1 and lowest for HLA-C.

For this clone: No antigen is known for it.

V was pared by 4 bases and J by 5 bases, with 3 bases of the junction left unmatched. Germline CDR1 is SGHNT and CDR2 is YYREEE (reference sequence). The CDR3 extends over 13 amino acids. The PCR employed 60 Vbeta primers together with 13 Jbeta primers. Sequencing was performed with immunoSEQ multiplex PCR; in TCRdb, only in-frame clones are kept and a portion is missing. The sample lists approximately 120,000 clones, around 82% seen once, with roughly 3.5% in the top ten. This chain joins TRBV5-4 and TRBJ1-1, with 9 bases lining up with TRBD1. The TCR sequence derives from a woman in her thirties or forties in good health and CMV-seropositive. Sample: PBMCs. The CDR3 loop is CASSRDRDTEAFF. In nucleotides, the CDR3 is TGTGCCAGCAGCCGGGACAGGGATACTGAAGCTTTCTTT.